The 22 T cell receptor beta chains reported below all come from one sample, sequenced in a study of blood T cell repertoires in COVID-19. Repertoires were generated with immunoSEQ multiplex PCR, while TCRdb's copy carries only in-frame clones and drops some. The sample contains approximately 230,000 clones, roughly 87% of which appear only once. Sequenced material: peripheral blood. The receptors stem from a man aged 18-30 years with active or convalescent COVID-19.

The genes are TRBV20-1 and TRBJ2-7; D perhaps matches TRBD2 (6 bases). This CDR3 spans 14 amino acids. Trimming cost V 3 bases and J 3 bases, with 15 bases left between them. Germline V lookup: CDR1 DFQATT, CDR2 SNEGSKA (reference sequence). CDR3 sequence (DNA): TGCAGTGCTAGTCGGGTAGCGGAGGTCTACGAGCAGTACTTC. Its protein is CSASRVAEVYEQYF.

V usage is TRBV28 and J usage is TRBJ2-7, with a tentative D call TRBD2 (5 bases). Germline values: CDR1 MDHEN, CDR2 SYDVKM. Trimming removed 2 bases at V and 3 bases at J, with 8 bases between. The CDR3 length is 13 residues. The chain's CDR3 is CASSLAGSYEQYF. In DNA form, the CDR3 reads TGTGCCAGCAGTTTAGCGGGTAGCTACGAGCAGTACTTC.

V is TRBV19 and J is TRBJ1-6; D not certain. From germline, CDR1 is LNHDA and CDR2 SQIVND (reference sequence). V was cut by 1 base and J by 7 bases, with 11 bases left in between. The CDR3 is made up of 15 amino acids. For the CDR3, the DNA is TGTGCCAGTAGTATAGGCCAGGCGATCAATTCACCCCTCCACTTT. Residues: CASSIGQAINSPLHF.

The chain is built from TRBV11-3 and TRBJ2-1; no firm D call. The CDR3 loop spans 16 amino acids. Per the germline V gene, CDR1 is SGHNT and CDR2 is YENEEA. V was cut by 0 bases and J by 0 bases, with 9 bases left in between. The CDR3 DNA is TGTGCCAGCAGCTTAGAAGTTGCTACCTCCTACAATGAGCAGTTCTTC. Its protein is CASSLEVATSYNEQFF.

The CDR3 loop is CASSPTQGKETQYF. CDR3 in DNA: TGTGCCAGCTCACCGACACAGGGGAAGGAGACCCAGTACTTC. This chain connects TRBV18 to TRBJ2-5; TRBD1 matches at 7 bases. V lost 3 bases, J lost 5 bases, and 6 bases stayed unmatched. The germline gives CDR1 KGHSH, CDR2 LQKENI. There are 14 residues in the CDR3.

The chain links TRBV7-3 to TRBJ2-1, with 8 bases lining up with TRBD2. Germline CDR1 and CDR2: SGHTA and FQGTGA. Trimming cost V 1 base and J 3 bases; bases outside gene matches: 5. This CDR3 is 16 amino acids long. The CDR3 spells CASSLKTGGNYNEQFF. Written as DNA, the CDR3 is TGTGCCAGCAGCTTAAAGACGGGAGGGAACTACAATGAGCAGTTCTTC.

V usage is TRBV7-9 and J usage is TRBJ2-3; no definite D call. Trimming cost V 5 bases and J 2 bases, with 11 bases left between them. CDR1 and CDR2 from the germline V gene are SEHNR and FQNEAQ (reference sequence). The CDR3 totals 14 residues. CDR3 amino acids: CASSLTRDTDTQYF. CDR3 nucleotides: TGTGCCAGCAGCCTGACTCGAGACACAGATACGCAGTATTTT.

This chain connects TRBV27 to TRBJ1-1; the match to TRBD1 covers 10 bases. V was pared by 6 bases and J by 5 bases, with 6 bases of the junction left unmatched. The length of the CDR3 is 14 residues. Germline assignment: CDR1 MNHEY and CDR2 SMNVEV (reference sequence). This CDR3 is CASRRQGARTEAFF. CDR3 in DNA: TGTGCCAGCAGGCGACAGGGGGCTCGGACTGAAGCTTTCTTT.

This clone has just one count. The chain uses TRBV6-5 and TRBJ2-7, with a tentative D call TRBD2 (6 bases). This CDR3 spans 15 amino acids. The V gene lost 0 bases and the J gene lost 0 bases, with 9 bases spanning the gap. Germline lookup yields CDR1 MNHEY and CDR2 SVGAGI. The chain's CDR3 is CASSYSGGASYEQYF. The CDR3 DNA reads TGTGCCAGCAGTTACTCAGGCGGGGCCTCCTACGAGCAGTACTTC.

This clone appeared a few times. The gene calls are TRBV30 and TRBJ2-1, with TRBD1 as a possible D gene (6 bases). Germline assignment: CDR1 GTSNPN and CDR2 SVGIG (reference sequence). Trimming took off 0 bases at V and 9 bases at J, with 15 bases between the two ends. The length of the CDR3 is 14 residues. The CDR3 spells CAWSVLGQPTEQFF. The CDR3, as DNA: TGTGCCTGGAGTGTACTGGGACAACCAACTGAGCAGTTCTTC.

The chain joins TRBV28 to TRBJ1-5; D gene uncertain. Trimming left V 4 bases short and J 11 bases short, with 15 bases between. Germline loops: CDR1 MDHEN, CDR2 SYDVKM. The CDR3 has 13 residues. CDR3 region: CASSSQAPGSQHF. The DNA for the CDR3 is TGTGCCAGCAGTTCTCAGGCCCCCGGCTCCCAGCATTTT.

For this clone: This sample also contains other DNA sequences that code for the same CDR3. CDR3 nucleotides: TGTGCCAGCAGCGTAGACCTAGCGGGTTACAATGAGCAGTTCTTC. Its protein product is CASSVDLAGYNEQFF. The chain combines TRBV9 with TRBJ2-1; 8 bases fit TRBD2. The CDR3 consists of 15 residues. Trimming at V came to 0 bases and at J to 4 bases, leaving 3 bases not matched to a gene. Germline assignment: CDR1 SGDLS and CDR2 YYNGEE.

The CDR3 loop is CASSPLGTDNQPQHF. The CDR3 DNA reads TGTGCCAGCAGCCCACTAGGGACAGATAATCAGCCCCAGCATTTT. V is TRBV9 and J is TRBJ1-5; 7 bases fit TRBD1. Germline V lookup: CDR1 SGDLS, CDR2 YYNGEE. With 4 bases clipped from V and 4 bases from J, the junction kept 8 bases outside the gene matches. The length of the CDR3 is 15 residues.

This chain links TRBV3-1 (or the pseudogene TRBV3-2) with TRBJ1-2; D unclear. The CDR3 is 15 amino acids. CDR1 and CDR2 (germline): LGHDT, YNNKEL (reference sequence). V was cut by 4 bases and J by 5 bases, with 17 bases left in between. This CDR3 is CASSLTRGEVYGYTF. CDR3 bases: TGTGCCAGCAGCCTTACACGCGGGGAAGTTTATGGCTACACCTTC.

V gene TRBV9 combines with J gene TRBJ2-7; 10 nucleotides agree with TRBD1. Germline trimming cut 3 bases from V and 7 bases from J; bases unmatched to any gene: 7. Germline CDR1 SGDLS, CDR2 YYNGEE. This CDR3 has 14 residues. CDR3 in DNA: TGTGCCAGCAGCGGACCGGGACAGGGGAGGGAGCAGTACTTC. This translates into CASSGPGQGREQYF.

DNA of the CDR3: TGTGCCAGCAGCCCAGGGCGGTCTAGCGGGTACGAGCAGTACTTC. Its protein product is CASSPGRSSGYEQYF. The gene calls are TRBV11-2 and TRBJ2-7; 8 bases are a match to TRBD2. The CDR3 is 15 residues long. The germline CDR1 and CDR2 sequences are SGHAT and FQNNGV. Trimming removed 5 bases from V and 4 bases from J; junction bases left unmatched: 10.

The chain carries TRBV4-1 and TRBJ2-1; 9 bases map to TRBD2. There are 17 residues in the CDR3. Germline V gives CDR1 MGHRA, CDR2 YSYEKL. Losses at the gene ends were 0 bases for V and 9 bases for J; bases not matched to a gene: 12. The CDR3: CASSQDLEIAGVGEQFF. CDR3 in DNA: TGCGCCAGCAGCCAAGATCTTGAGATAGCGGGAGTGGGTGAGCAGTTCTTC.

The chain employs TRBV2 and TRBJ1-1; perhaps TRBD1 as D (5 bases). The ends were cut back, 7 bases at V and 2 bases at J, with 11 bases in the middle. The CDR3 spans 13 residues. Germline V gene data show CDR1 as SNHLY and CDR2 as FYNNEI. CDR3 region: CASTETVNTEAFF. As DNA, the CDR3 is TGTGCCAGCACTGAGACAGTTAACACTGAAGCTTTCTTT.

This clone was seen a handful of times. V and J are TRBV7-2 and TRBJ1-4, with 7 bases identical to TRBD1. V lost 5 bases and J lost 3; bases outside the gene matches: 12. CDR1 and CDR2 (germline): SGHTA, FQGNSA. This CDR3 has 17 residues. The chain's CDR3 is CASSHTGVREANEKLFF. The DNA of the CDR3 is TGTGCCAGCAGCCATACAGGGGTTCGAGAGGCTAATGAAAAACTGTTTTTT.

The genes are TRBV7-9 and TRBJ1-4, with 7 bases lining up with TRBD1. V trimming: 4 bases; J trimming: 5 bases; junction bases outside the gene matches: 7. The germline V gene encodes CDR1 SEHNR and CDR2 FQNEAQ (reference sequence). This CDR3 has 15 amino acids. The CDR3 region is CASSSGDSENEKLFF. In DNA, the CDR3 is TGTGCCAGCAGCTCAGGGGACAGCGAAAATGAAAAACTGTTTTTT.

In nucleotides, the CDR3 is TGTGCCAGCAGTGACGCCGGGACAGCTCAAGAGACCCAGTACTTC. As protein: CASSDAGTAQETQYF. V gene TRBV2 combines with J gene TRBJ2-5; 7 nucleotides line up with TRBD1. After removal of 3 bases from V and 2 bases from J, the junction contained 6 bases not matched to a gene. The CDR3 covers 15 residues. CDR1 is SNHLY and CDR2 is FYNNEI in the germline V gene. Using reference TRBV2 and TRBJ2-5 for the parts outside the CDR3, the full variable domain is EPEVTQTPSHQVTQMGQEVILRCVPISNHLYFYWYRQILGQKVEFLVSFYNNEISEKSEIFDDQFSVERPDGSNFTLKIRSTKLEDSAMYFCASSDAGTAQETQYFGPGTRLLVL.

V usage is TRBV27 and J usage is TRBJ2-2, with a weak D call TRBD1 (6 bases). Germline CDR1 is MNHEY and CDR2 is SMNVEV (reference sequence). The V and J ends lost 3 bases and 5 bases respectively, with 10 bases between them. CDR3 length equals 14 residues. This chain's CDR3 is CASSFQGKTGELFF. CDR3 nucleotide sequence: TGTGCCAGCAGTTTCCAGGGGAAGACCGGGGAGCTGTTTTTT.